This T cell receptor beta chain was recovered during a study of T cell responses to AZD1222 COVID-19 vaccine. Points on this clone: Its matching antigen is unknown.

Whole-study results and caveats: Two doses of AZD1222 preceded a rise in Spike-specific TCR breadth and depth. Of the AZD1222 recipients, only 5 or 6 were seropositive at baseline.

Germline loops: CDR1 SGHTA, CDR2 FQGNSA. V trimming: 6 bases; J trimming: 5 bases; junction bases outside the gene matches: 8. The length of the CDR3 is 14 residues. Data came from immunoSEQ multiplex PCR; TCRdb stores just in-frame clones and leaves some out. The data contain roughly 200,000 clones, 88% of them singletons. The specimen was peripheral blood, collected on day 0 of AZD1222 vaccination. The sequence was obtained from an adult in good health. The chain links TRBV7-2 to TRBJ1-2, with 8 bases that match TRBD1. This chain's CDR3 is CASSPLTGAYGYTF. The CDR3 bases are TGTGCCAGCAGTCCCTTGACAGGGGCTTATGGCTACACCTTC.